The clone carrying this T cell receptor beta chain was recorded at least ten times. This sample was taken from a study of metastatic and nonmetastatic thyroid tumors. Turning to the study itself: It was across blood and tumor or nodule tissue from malignant and benign thyroid patients that repertoires were compared.

MiXCR was used by TCRdb to re-call the PCR reads. The data contain more than 40,000 clones, less than 5% of them singletons. No treatment of any kind had been given to any patient before thyroid surgery. Trimming left V 8 bases short and J 2 bases short, with 15 bases between. Germline lookup yields CDR1 MNHNS and CDR2 SASEGT. The CDR3 length is 15 residues. This chain links TRBV6-1 with TRBJ2-2, with a possible D match to TRBD1 (6 bases). The sequencing input was blood. The receptor's source is a female donor with papillary thyroid cancer or a benign thyroid nodule (not recorded which). Some clones in this sample may be carry-over from other donors' samples. Here the CDR3 reads CASPRTVTNTGELFF. The CDR3 bases are TGTGCCAGCCCTCGGACAGTTACAAACACCGGGGAGCTGTTTTTT.